The sequence of this T cell receptor (beta chain) was determined in a study of regulatory T cells in long-lasting Graves disease. The study's findings and limits: Possibly, too few samples lowered accuracy. Compared with new cases, persistent Graves' patients showed reduced TCR diversity. The work looked only at peripheral blood and did not look at thyroid tissue.

This clonotype occurred many times. What it recognizes is unknown. The CDR3 spans 15 residues. CDR1 is SNHLY, CDR2 FYNNEI, per germline. After removal of 6 bases from V and 14 bases from J, the junction contained 16 bases not matched to a gene. Relying on iRepertoire HTBI primers and Arm-PCR of CDR3 regions, the team built TCR beta libraries. Source study methods: Samples collectively showed around 56 TRBV and more than 11 TRBJ segments. TCRdb re-analysed the multiplex PCR reads in MiXCR, keeping a single row per CDR3 protein. The V and J calls shown here were made by TCRdb, not taken from the authors' results. The table has 500,000 to 700,000 distinct CDR3 sequences, roughly 30% seen once. Time point here: persistent/refractory GD, antithyroid drugs over 5 years with positive TRAb. The TCR library was prepared using RNA isolated from PBMCs.

The input for sequencing was peripheral blood mononuclear cells (PBMCs), taken when the disease was refractory, from a patient treated with antithyroid drugs. The J gene is TRBJ1-4, the V gene TRBV2; 9 bases agree with TRBD1. The TCR was taken from a female donor with Graves disease. CDR3 in DNA: TGTGCCAGCAGGGAAACCGGGACAGGGTTTTTTCGGCTGTTTTTT. It specifies CASRETGTGFFRLFF.